What follows describes a single T cell receptor beta chain. Exclusion criteria comprised uncontrolled infection, other autoimmune disease, pregnancy or lactation. These data originate in a study of T cells in Graves' hyperthyroidism and ophthalmopathy. Regions amplified from RNA transcripts were the TCR beta CDR3 regions. Primed by the HTBI set, a first-round RT-PCR was run on the TCR CDR3. Each CDR3 protein is one row after TCRdb ran MiXCR on the multiplex PCR reads. The sample holds a few hundred thousand distinct CDR3 sequences, around a quarter seen once. The V gene's germline CDR1 is SNHLY and CDR2 FYNNEI. V was cut by 4 bases and J by 1 base, with 7 bases left in between. CDR3 length equals 13 residues.

Sequenced input: blood. The sequence was collected from a man in his forties or fifties with Graves' hyperthyroidism. The J gene is TRBJ2-5, the V gene TRBV2, with no clear D. The CDR3 region is CASSVASQETQYF. DNA for the CDR3: TGTGCCAGCAGTGTAGCTTCCCAAGAGACCCAGTACTTC.